This T cell receptor (beta chain) was sequenced during a study of blood T cell repertoires in COVID-19 (dated by TCRdb to the early 2020s). Context from the whole study: Samples covering the acute and convalescent phases of COVID-19 were provided by collaborators in the United States, Italy and Spain. The repertoires were made available in a free public database intended to serve as a resource for research on the immune response to SARS-CoV-2. Sample metadata almost always included a de-identified subject ID, COVID-19 status, age in years and sex. The material from the prospective study consisted of cDNA or gDNA derived from T cells, B-cell-depleted T cells, or PBMCs. Samples were obtained from the ongoing ImmuneRACE study (first 160 participants) and from 1,254 subjects provided by 6 global collaborators. Where available, HLA class I and class II types were taken from metadata supplied by the sample provider and were not determined by assay-based typing. The dataset comprised deeply sampled blood TCRbeta repertoires from subjects exposed to, actively infected with, or recovered from COVID-19.

The sample holds one count of this clone. This clone's antigen is unknown. No much larger clonotype is one base removed from it; base qualities were not supplied. The germline V gene supplies CDR1 KGHDR and CDR2 SFDVKD. Trimming takes 9 bases off V and 2 bases off J; junction bases not matched to a gene: 6. The CDR3, from cysteine to phenylalanine, totals 13 residues. CDR3 DNA is the only sequence kept; it has 39 bases, read in frame from the first base. Collaborating institutions collected whole blood in K2EDTA tubes following their own protocols. For TCRbeta analysis, collaborator samples were shipped as frozen whole blood, as isolated PBMCs, or as DNA extracted from either sample type. The immunoSEQ Assay, a bias-controlled multiplex PCR, was used to amplify TCRbeta CDR3 regions from genomic DNA. As for the authors' bioinformatics: The number of nucleated cells in each sample was estimated by amplification of reference gene primers within the assay. Sequence reads were collapsed and filtered to measure the absolute abundance of every unique TCRbeta CDR3 rearrangement. For each sample, productive Simpson clonality was calculated as the square root of Simpson's diversity index over productive rearrangements. What TCRdb holds here is the immuneACCESS table cut down to in-frame rearrangements. Part of the clones is not present; checked against another copy, under half of the missing clones reflect an unresolved V gene, and the others are unexplained. The DNA gave D and trimming, while V, J and clone size come from that table. The sample table holds some 23,000 clones, of which around 85% were seen once. About three fifths of the sample rests with the top ten.

Overall study results and their limits: Clinical and demographic metadata were provided uncurated, with the amount varying by source and participant.

The sequence was collected from a woman aged 80 or over with acute or convalescent COVID-19. Recombination connected TRBV24-1 to TRBJ2-7, with 7 junctional bases fitting TRBD1. Material: peripheral blood. The CDR3 loop reads CATSDREPYEQYF. The sequenced DNA: TGTGCCACCTCTGACAGGGAGCCCTACGAGCAGTACTTC.